The 31 T cell receptor beta chains in this list originate from one sample, sequenced in a study of T cell changes during pregnancy in multiple sclerosis. Libraries were prepared by immunoSEQ multiplex PCR; TCRdb keeps only in-frame clonotypes and omits some of them. The sample consists of around 50,000 clones, about 93% of them appearing once. Sample: CD4+ T cells from peripheral blood mononuclear cells, taken after pregnancy. Receptors originate from a female donor in good health, enrolled as a control in a pregnancy study.

V gene TRBV11-3 combines with J gene TRBJ1-5; a possible D gene is TRBD1 (5 bases). Trimming took 10 bases from V and 0 from J, leaving 22 bases between them. The germline V gene has CDR1 SGHNT and CDR2 YENEEA. This CDR3 contains 17 residues. This CDR3 is CATFNENRHDSNQPQHF. In nucleotides, the CDR3 is TGTGCCACCTTTAATGAGAACAGGCATGATAGCAATCAGCCCCAGCATTTT.

The rearrangement uses TRBV5-1 and TRBJ1-2; TRBD1 matches 7 bases. Trimming cost V 0 bases and J 6 bases; bases outside gene matches: 5. The germline V gene encodes CDR1 SGHRS and CDR2 YFSETQ. The CDR3 is made up of 14 amino acids. CDR3 sequence reads: CASSLVAGGHGYTF. The CDR3 region has the DNA TGCGCCAGCAGCTTGGTGGCAGGGGGTCATGGCTACACCTTC.

The V call is TRBV6-5, the J call TRBJ2-2; D remains ambiguous. Per germline, CDR1 MNHEY and CDR2 SVGAGI. This CDR3 comprises 12 residues. V lost 6 bases and J lost 7, with 9 bases in between. CDR3 sequence: CASRYPGGELFF. For the CDR3, the DNA is TGTGCCAGCAGATACCCGGGCGGGGAGCTGTTTTTT.

DNA of the CDR3: TGTGCCAGCAGCTTAAGGGACAGTATCACCGGGGAGCTGTTTTTT. Translated, it gives CASSLRDSITGELFF. V and J are TRBV11-2 and TRBJ2-2, with 7 bases identical to TRBD1. CDR1 SGHAT and CDR2 FQNNGV come from the germline V gene. V was clipped by 2 bases and J by 4 bases; unmatched bases: 4. CDR3 length: 15 residues.

The rearrangement uses TRBV5-4 and TRBJ2-5; 9 bases are a match to TRBD1. J gave up 1 base and V 4 bases, and 8 bases lay outside the gene matches. CDR3 length: 16 amino acids. Germline V gene lookup returns CDR1 SGHNT and CDR2 YYREEE (reference sequence). The CDR3 sequence is CASSQPGQGIQETQYF. CDR3 bases: TGTGCCAGCAGCCAACCGGGACAGGGTATCCAAGAGACCCAGTACTTC. Combining the CDR3 with reference TRBV5-4 and TRBJ2-5 gives the whole variable domain ETGVTQSPTHLIKTRGQQVTLRCSSQSGHNTVSWYQQALGQGPQFIFQYYREEENGRGNFPPRFSGLQFPNYSSELNVNALELDDSALYLCASSQPGQGIQETQYFGPGTRLLVL.

This sequence joins TRBV2 and TRBJ2-7, with TRBD2 matching over 9 bases. V lost 7 bases and J lost 6; bases outside the gene matches: 13. Germline loops: CDR1 SNHLY, CDR2 FYNNEI. The CDR3 has 15 amino acids. The CDR3 loop is CASKKRGVLPSEQYF. The CDR3 DNA reads TGTGCCAGCAAGAAGCGGGGGGTCCTTCCCTCCGAGCAGTACTTC. The complete variable domain, with remaining parts taken from reference TRBV2 and TRBJ2-7, reads EPEVTQTPSHQVTQMGQEVILRCVPISNHLYFYWYRQILGQKVEFLVSFYNNEISEKSEIFDDQFSVERPDGSNFTLKIRSTKLEDSAMYFCASKKRGVLPSEQYFGPGTRLTVT.

This chain uses TRBV6-1 with TRBJ1-2; TRBD1 agrees at 8 bases. CDR1 and CDR2 (germline): MNHNS, SASEGT. The J segment lost 5 bases and the V segment lost 6 bases, leaving 5 bases of the junction unmatched. The CDR3 loop spans 13 amino acids. DNA for the CDR3: TGTGCCAGCAGCTTGGACAGGGAATATGGCTACACCTTC. It yields the protein CASSLDREYGYTF.

This clone showed up just once. The chain employs TRBV19 and TRBJ2-1; 15 nucleotides agree with TRBD2. Per the germline V gene, CDR1 is LNHDA and CDR2 is SQIVND (reference sequence). The CDR3 spans 16 residues. The V and J ends lost 4 bases and 5 bases, in that order; junction bases with no gene match: 3. CDR3 region: CASSKRTSGRDNEQFF. CDR3 in DNA: TGTGCCAGTAGTAAACGGACTAGCGGGAGGGACAATGAGCAGTTCTTC.

The V call is TRBV18, the J call TRBJ2-2; D ambiguous. The CDR3 loop spans 14 amino acids. Germline CDR1 and CDR2: KGHSH and LQKENI. V was shortened by 2 bases and J by 6 bases, with 10 bases between the two germline ends. CDR3 protein: CASSPLQSAGELFF. The CDR3, as DNA: TGTGCCAGCTCACCATTGCAGTCCGCCGGGGAGCTGTTTTTT.

This clone was seen a single time. The V and J genes are TRBV28 and TRBJ1-1; possibly TRBD1 for D (5 bases). Between the trimmed V and J ends, which lost 6 bases and 1 base, there was a span of 12 bases. CDR1 and CDR2 from the germline V gene are MDHEN and SYDVKM. The CDR3 is 14 residues long. Written as DNA, the CDR3 is TGTGCCAGCAGAGCCAGTGGACAGAACACTGAAGCTTTCTTT. Translation gives CASRASGQNTEAFF.

This clone was counted once. For the CDR3, the DNA is TGTGCCATCAGTGAGTCCGGGACAGAGACCTACGAGCAGTACTTC. Translating gives CAISESGTETYEQYF. The chain joins TRBV10-3 to TRBJ2-7; TRBD1 matches at 7 bases. Germline CDR1 and CDR2: ENHRY and SYGVKD. This CDR3 has 15 residues. J lost 2 bases, V lost 0 bases, and 4 bases had no gene match.

CDR3 sequence: CASSLGLAGAYEQYF. CDR3 coding DNA: TGCGCCAGCAGCCTGGGACTAGCGGGAGCCTACGAGCAGTACTTC. This chain uses TRBV5-1 with TRBJ2-7, with TRBD2 identical over 14 bases. This CDR3 is built from 15 residues. V dropped 4 bases and J dropped 2; count of bases not matched to a gene: 2. Germline V gene sequence: CDR1 SGHRS, CDR2 YFSETQ.

CDR3 DNA sequence: TGCAGCGCTGGGGGCGGACAGAGCACCATGGGCGAGCAGTACTTC. Translated: CSAGGGQSTMGEQYF. The V and J genes are TRBV29-1 and TRBJ2-7; D is possibly TRBD1 (6 bases). The CDR3 totals 15 residues. Germline V CDR1 and CDR2: SQVTM, ANQGSEA. V lost 7 bases and J lost 6, with 25 bases in between.

About this clone: A junction end diverges from the germline sequence, so it may reflect a read error. The chain has TRBV5-3 and TRBJ1-1, with 8 bases that match TRBD1. TRBV5-3 is an ORF for which the function is uncertain. The CDR3 sequence is 14 residues long. The DNA of the CDR3 is TGTGCCAGCAGCTTTCCAGGGGGCGCCTCTGAAGCTTTCTTT. Its protein product is CASSFPGGASEAFF.

This chain connects TRBV4-1 to TRBJ2-6, with 7 bases identical to TRBD1. Germline trimming cut 11 bases from V and 3 bases from J; bases unmatched to any gene: 16. The germline V gene encodes CDR1 MGHRA and CDR2 YSYEKL. The CDR3 consists of 17 residues. CDR3 amino acids: CAGGRGNHRGGANVLTF. The CDR3 region has the DNA TGCGCCGGCGGCCGGGGCAACCACAGGGGTGGGGCCAACGTCCTGACTTTC.

V usage is TRBV29-1 and J usage is TRBJ1-2; maybe TRBD1 (5 bases). Trimming shortened V by 6 bases and J by 8 bases, and 22 bases separated the two germline ends. CDR1 is SQVTM and CDR2 is ANQGSEA in the germline V gene. The CDR3 covers 14 residues. The CDR3 spells CSVPMEGRRGGYTF. CDR3 DNA: TGCAGCGTCCCAATGGAGGGGCGAAGAGGGGGCTACACCTTC.

The V and J genes are TRBV7-9 and TRBJ2-7; 7 nucleotides align to TRBD1. After removal of 5 bases from V and 0 bases from J, the junction contained 4 bases not matched to a gene. The germline V gene has CDR1 SEHNR and CDR2 FQNEAQ (reference sequence). This CDR3 has 14 amino acids. CDR3 bases: TGTGCCAGCAGCCTAAGACAGGGCTCCTACGAGCAGTACTTC. Amino acids: CASSLRQGSYEQYF.

CDR3 DNA sequence: TGTGCCAGCAGCGTAGACACTGGAAACACCATATATTTT. Protein: CASSVDTGNTIYF. This rearrangement joins TRBV9 to TRBJ1-3; D is undetermined. Germline CDR1 is SGDLS and CDR2 is YYNGEE. V was trimmed by 0 bases and J by 2 bases, leaving 3 bases between them. The CDR3 loop spans 13 amino acids.

The V and J genes are TRBV6-1 and TRBJ2-2; D is perhaps TRBD1 (6 bases). Germline V gene data show CDR1 as MNHNS and CDR2 as SASEGT. Trimming pared 7 bases from V and 6 bases from J, leaving 18 bases between. The CDR3 runs to 15 residues. As DNA, the CDR3 is TGTGCCAGCATCAATATCAGGGGTTTCTCCGGGGAGCTGTTTTTT. The encoded protein is CASINIRGFSGELFF.

This chain joins TRBV6-1 and TRBJ2-5, with 10 bases identical to TRBD2. This CDR3 spans 15 amino acids. The germline CDR1 and CDR2 sequences are MNHNS and SASEGT. With V trimmed by 7 bases and J by 5 bases, 10 bases remained unmatched. CDR3 sequence: CASTPSGSQLETQYF. CDR3 in DNA: TGTGCCAGCACGCCTAGCGGGAGCCAATTGGAGACCCAGTACTTC.

This clone was found once. The chain combines TRBV6-1 with TRBJ2-7; D uncertain. Germline V lookup: CDR1 MNHNS, CDR2 SASEGT. The V and J ends lost 5 bases and 5 bases respectively, with 7 bases between them. The CDR3 has 11 amino acids. In nucleotides, the CDR3 is TGTGCCAGCAGTAGCGTCCACGAGCAGTACTTC. Protein sequence: CASSSVHEQYF.

The chain links TRBV10-1 to TRBJ2-3, with D possibly TRBD1 on 5 matching bases. Germline V gives CDR1 WNHNN, CDR2 SYGVQD (reference sequence). Trimming removed 4 bases at V and 2 bases at J, with 13 bases between. The CDR3 sequence is 15 residues long. DNA of the CDR3: TGCGCCAGCAGTGCAGGCCAGGGTGACACAGATACGCAGTATTTT. Amino acids: CASSAGQGDTDTQYF.

The rearrangement joins TRBV2 to TRBJ1-2; tentative D call: TRBD1 (5 bases). CDR3 size: 15 residues. Germline-derived CDR1 and CDR2 are SNHLY and FYNNEI. Trimming left V 6 bases short and J 5 bases short, with 19 bases between. CDR3 sequence reads: CASSLDPPDTYGYTF. CDR3 in DNA: TGTGCCAGCAGCCTGGACCCCCCGGACACTTATGGCTACACCTTC.

The chain combines TRBV18 with TRBJ2-3, with D tentatively TRBD2 (5 bases). With 2 bases removed from V and 4 bases from J, the gap between germline ends came to 16 bases. From germline, CDR1 is KGHSH and CDR2 LQKENI. The CDR3 is 16 residues long. In DNA, the CDR3 is TGTGCCAGCTCACCAAAACGGGGTCAGGATGCAGATACGCAGTATTTT. Protein product: CASSPKRGQDADTQYF. The variable domain in full, completed from reference TRBV18 and TRBJ2-3, reads NAGVMQNPRHLVRRRGQEARLRCSPMKGHSHVYWYRQLPEEGLKFMVYLQKENIIDESGMPKERFSAEFPKEGPSILRIQQVVRGDSAAYFCASSPKRGQDADTQYFGPGTRLTVL.

This chain uses TRBV9 with TRBJ1-6; D ambiguous. Germline V gives CDR1 SGDLS, CDR2 YYNGEE. This CDR3 has 12 residues. Trimming removed 4 bases from V and 12 bases from J, with 11 bases in between. DNA of the CDR3: TGTGCCAGCAGCACCCCTGGAGGACCCCTCCACTTT. Its protein is CASSTPGGPLHF.

The rearrangement links TRBV2 to TRBJ2-5; D may be TRBD1 (5 bases). The ends were cut back, 5 bases at V and 2 bases at J, with 18 bases in the middle. This CDR3 spans 16 amino acids. Germline V gene sequence: CDR1 SNHLY, CDR2 FYNNEI. The CDR3 protein is CASSQLRDRFQETQYF. The CDR3 nucleotides read TGTGCCAGCAGTCAACTCCGTGACAGATTTCAAGAGACCCAGTACTTC.

The rearrangement links TRBV28 to TRBJ1-2, with TRBD1 identical over 9 bases. V gave up 4 bases and J gave up 3 bases; unmatched junction bases: 0. The CDR3 runs to 13 residues. From germline, CDR1 is MDHEN and CDR2 SYDVKM. The CDR3 sequence: CASSWDRDYGYTF. The CDR3 DNA is TGTGCCAGCAGTTGGGACAGGGACTATGGCTACACCTTC.

J is TRBJ1-2 and V is TRBV5-5; D not resolved. The CDR3 extends over 12 amino acids. From germline, CDR1 is SGHKS and CDR2 YYEKEE (reference sequence). The V end lost 1 base, the J end lost 7 bases, and 8 bases lay between the germline ends. The CDR3 loop reads CASSLQVGGYTF. The CDR3 DNA is TGTGCCAGCAGCTTGCAGGTCGGTGGCTACACCTTC.

The table lists this clone with a count of one. The CDR3 DNA sequence: TGTGCCAGCAGCTTAATGGGCCCTAATGAAAAACTGTTTTTT. Its protein is CASSLMGPNEKLFF. The chain uses TRBV7-8 and TRBJ1-4; D gene ambiguous. V was shortened by 2 bases and J by 3 bases, with 7 bases between the two germline ends. The CDR3 runs 14 residues. Germline V CDR1 and CDR2: SGHVS, FQNEAQ. Filled out from reference TRBV7-8 and TRBJ1-4, the complete variable domain reads GAGVSQSPRYKVAKRGQDVALRCDPISGHVSLFWYQQALGQGPEFLTYFQNEAQLDKSGLPSDRFFAERPEGSVSTLKIQRTQQEDSAVYLCASSLMGPNEKLFFGSGTQLSVL.

The rearrangement joins TRBV4-1 to TRBJ2-1, with TRBD2 matching over 10 bases. The CDR3 loop spans 16 amino acids. Germline trimming cut 5 bases from V and 3 bases from J; bases unmatched to any gene: 7. Germline V lookup: CDR1 MGHRA, CDR2 YSYEKL. Here the CDR3 DNA reads TGCGCCAGCAGCTCCAGGGAGCGGGAGGGCTACAATGAGCAGTTCTTC. Residues: CASSSREREGYNEQFF.

The chain employs TRBV11-3 and TRBJ2-1, with D possibly TRBD2 on 5 matching bases. Deletions cut 5 bases from V and 9 bases from J, with 20 bases between. Germline CDR1 and CDR2: SGHNT and YENEEA. The CDR3 spans 15 residues. DNA for the CDR3: TGTGCCAGCAGCCCCGGTGGTGTGGGCGGGCGTGAGCAGTTCTTC. Its protein is CASSPGGVGGREQFF.